This T cell receptor beta chain comes out of a study of vaccination effects on CD4 cells after COVID-19. Study details: From a couple of convalescent patients, samples were taken 16 days and one week before vaccination.

The assay was immunoSEQ multiplex PCR, and TCRdb's table has in-frame clones only and misses some. The data show roughly 57,000 clones, around 82% seen once. CDR1 and CDR2 from the germline V gene are LNHNV and YYDKDF (reference sequence). Deletions cut 1 base from V and 1 base from J, with 8 bases between. This CDR3 has 15 residues. Antigen-specific CD4+ T cells were first expanded with viral peptide pools by the ViraFEST assay and only then sequenced. Following 10 days of culture, CD4+ T cells were isolated. Their SARS-CoV-2 infection, verified by PCR, occurred between March and December 2020. PBMC were cultured at approximately 2 million per well with around 10 IU/ml IL-2 and 8 to 10 ug/ml peptides. Half-medium replacement with IL-2 medium occurred on days 3 and 7. Notes on this clone: Its antigen is not identified.

Sequenced material: CD4+ T cells from PBMCs cultured with HIV peptides, taken before COVID-19 vaccination. The subset denotes: HIV-1 Nef peptide pool negative control/reference culture. The clonotype comes from a human donor who had a prior SARS-CoV-2 infection. V usage is TRBV15 and J usage is TRBJ2-4, with no clear D. The CDR3 DNA reads TGTGCCACCAGCAGAGGGGAAATTGCCAAAAACATTCAGTACTTC. Its translation: CATSRGEIAKNIQYF.